This T cell receptor beta chain was captured in a study of radiotherapy plus CTLA-4 blockade in lung cancer (dated by TCRdb to the late 2010s). About the study as a whole: Objective responses occurred in 15% to 20% of enrolled patients, and roughly 30% achieved disease control. What the study reported, not specific to this receptor: TCR clones derived from tumors expanded in peripheral blood after treatment with radiotherapy and ipilimumab. Early dynamic changes in blood T cell clones, together with increased serum interferon-beta after radiation, were reported as the strongest predictors of response.

The library was made by the immunoSEQ multiplex PCR assay. Not all clones reach the TCRdb copy of this immuneACCESS table, which keeps in-frame sequences only. Checked studies attribute under half of the gap to unresolved V genes and leave the rest unexplained. The sample table holds roughly 58,000 clones, of which around four fifths were seen once. 5% to 6.5% of the sample is in the top ten clones. Details on this clone: This clone's antigen is unknown. The record has no base qualities; no much larger clone is one base away.

In this study, focal radiation therapy paired with CTLA-4 blockade (ipilimumab) was tested in patients who had chemo-refractory metastatic non-small-cell lung cancer. The cysteine opens and the phenylalanine closes a CDR3 of 14 amino acids. Only the CDR3 part of the read is kept: 42 bases, read in frame from the first base. CDR1 and CDR2, per the germline V gene, are SGHDT and YYEEEE. At the junction V is shortened by 4 bases and J by 1 base, with 11 bases in between. The sample consisted of peripheral blood, taken from a patient treated with radiotherapy plus ipilimumab. In this chain, TRBV5-6 is recombined with TRBJ2-5, with a weak D call of TRBD2 (6 bases match). The origin of this receptor is a human donor with non-small cell lung cancer whose response to radiotherapy plus ipilimumab could not be evaluated. The nucleotide sequence reads as follows: TGTGCCAGCAGCCCTAGACTAGGCCAAGAGACCCAGTACTTC. It is translated as CASSPRLGQETQYF.